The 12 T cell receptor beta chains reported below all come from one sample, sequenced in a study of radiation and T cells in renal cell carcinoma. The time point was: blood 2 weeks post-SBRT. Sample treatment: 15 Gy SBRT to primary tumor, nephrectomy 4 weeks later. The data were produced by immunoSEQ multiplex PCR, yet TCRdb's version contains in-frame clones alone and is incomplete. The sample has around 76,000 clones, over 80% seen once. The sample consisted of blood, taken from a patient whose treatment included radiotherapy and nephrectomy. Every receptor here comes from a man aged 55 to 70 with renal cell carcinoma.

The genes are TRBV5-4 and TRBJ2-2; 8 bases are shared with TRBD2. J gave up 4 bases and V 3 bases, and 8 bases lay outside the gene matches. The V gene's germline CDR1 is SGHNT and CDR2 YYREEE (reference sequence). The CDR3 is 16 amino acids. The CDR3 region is CASSSTGTSLTGELFF. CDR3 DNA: TGTGCCAGCAGCTCAACCGGGACTAGTCTCACCGGGGAGCTGTTTTTT.

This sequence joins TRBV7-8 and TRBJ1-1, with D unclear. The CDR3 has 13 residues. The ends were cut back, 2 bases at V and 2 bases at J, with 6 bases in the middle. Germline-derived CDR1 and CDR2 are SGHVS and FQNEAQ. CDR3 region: CASSLRDNTEAFF. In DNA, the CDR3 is TGTGCCAGCAGCTTAAGGGATAACACTGAAGCTTTCTTT.

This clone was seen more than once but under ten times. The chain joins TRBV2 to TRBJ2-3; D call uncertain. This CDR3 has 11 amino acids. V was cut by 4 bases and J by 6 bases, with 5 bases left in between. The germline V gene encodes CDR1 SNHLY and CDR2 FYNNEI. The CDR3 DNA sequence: TGTGCCAGCAGTGTTTGGGATACGCAGTATTTT. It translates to CASSVWDTQYF.

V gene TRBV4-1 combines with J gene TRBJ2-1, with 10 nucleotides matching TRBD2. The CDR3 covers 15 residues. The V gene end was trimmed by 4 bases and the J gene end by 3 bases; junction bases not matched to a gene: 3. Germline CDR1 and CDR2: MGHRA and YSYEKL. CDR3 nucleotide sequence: TGCGCCAGCAGCCTCGGACTAGCGGACTACAATGAGCAGTTCTTC. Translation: CASSLGLADYNEQFF.

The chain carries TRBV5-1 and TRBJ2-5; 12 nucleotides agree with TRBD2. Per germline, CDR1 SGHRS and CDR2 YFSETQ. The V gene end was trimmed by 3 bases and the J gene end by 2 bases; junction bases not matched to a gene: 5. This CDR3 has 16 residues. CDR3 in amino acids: CASSSLAGGRQETQYF. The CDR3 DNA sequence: TGCGCCAGCAGCTCTCTAGCGGGAGGGCGGCAAGAGACCCAGTACTTC.

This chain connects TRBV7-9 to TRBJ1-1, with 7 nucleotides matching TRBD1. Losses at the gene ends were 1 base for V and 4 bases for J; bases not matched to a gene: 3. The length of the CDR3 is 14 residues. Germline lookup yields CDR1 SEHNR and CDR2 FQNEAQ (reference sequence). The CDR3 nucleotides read TGTGCCAGCAGCTTAGGGGGACAGTTCACTGAAGCTTTCTTT. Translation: CASSLGGQFTEAFF.

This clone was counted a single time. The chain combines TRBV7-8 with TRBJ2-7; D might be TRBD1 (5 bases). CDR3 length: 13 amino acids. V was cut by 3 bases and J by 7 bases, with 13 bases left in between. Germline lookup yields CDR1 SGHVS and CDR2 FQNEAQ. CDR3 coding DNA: TGTGCCAGCAGCTTCTCAGGGATGAGTGAGCAGTACTTC. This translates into CASSFSGMSEQYF.

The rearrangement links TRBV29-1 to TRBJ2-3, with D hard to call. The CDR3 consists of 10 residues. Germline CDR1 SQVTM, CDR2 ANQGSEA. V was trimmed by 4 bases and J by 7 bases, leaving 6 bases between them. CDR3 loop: CSVVSNTQYF. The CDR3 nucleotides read TGCAGCGTTGTGTCAAATACGCAGTATTTT.

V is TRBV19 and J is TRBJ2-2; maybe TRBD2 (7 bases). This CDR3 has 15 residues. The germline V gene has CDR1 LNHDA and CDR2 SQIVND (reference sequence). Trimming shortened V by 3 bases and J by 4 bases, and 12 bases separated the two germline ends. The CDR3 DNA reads TGTGCCAGTAGTATCCAGGCGGGGGCCACCGGGGAGCTGTTTTTT. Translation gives CASSIQAGATGELFF.

The CDR3 DNA reads as TGTGCCAGCAGCTATAGGACTAGCCGCCAGTACGAGCAGTACTTC. Amino acid sequence: CASSYRTSRQYEQYF. The gene calls are TRBV7-9 and TRBJ2-7; the match to TRBD2 covers 8 bases. With 4 bases clipped from V and 4 bases from J, the junction kept 9 bases outside the gene matches. The CDR3 spans 15 residues. CDR1 and CDR2 from the germline V gene are SEHNR and FQNEAQ (reference sequence).

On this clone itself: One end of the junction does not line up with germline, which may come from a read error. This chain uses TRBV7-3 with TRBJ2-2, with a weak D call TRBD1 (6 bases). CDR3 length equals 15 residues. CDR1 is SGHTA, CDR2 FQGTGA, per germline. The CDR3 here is CAGSSTGSGAGELFF. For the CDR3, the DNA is TGTGCCGGCAGCTCGACAGGATCTGGGGCCGGGGAGCTGTTTTTT.

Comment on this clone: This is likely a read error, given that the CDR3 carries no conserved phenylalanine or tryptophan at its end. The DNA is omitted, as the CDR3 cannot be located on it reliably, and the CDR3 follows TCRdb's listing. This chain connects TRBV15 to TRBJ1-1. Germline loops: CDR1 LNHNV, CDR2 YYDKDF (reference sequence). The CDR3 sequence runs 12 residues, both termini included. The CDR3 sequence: CATSRAGRSSHY.